The 18 T cell receptor beta chains below were found in one sample sequenced in a study of T-cell memory formation after mild COVID-19. In TCRdb, the 5' RACE reads were re-called with MiXCR into one record per CDR3 protein. The table has just under 550,000 distinct CDR3 sequences, around 20% seen once. The sequenced sample consisted of PBMCs or a T cell subset sorted from them (not recorded which). The receptors shown here come from an adult woman who had mild COVID-19 (a few samples of this study predate the infection). Cell type and time point are not known.

The sample holds a few counts of this clonotype. The CDR3: CAWRLHVTDNYGYTF. CDR3 sequence (DNA): TGTGCCTGGAGGCTCCATGTGACAGATAACTATGGCTACACCTTC. This chain joins TRBV30 and TRBJ1-2; perhaps TRBD1 as D (5 bases). The CDR3 spans 15 residues. V lost 3 bases and J lost 1, with 15 bases in between. The germline CDR1 and CDR2 sequences are GTSNPN and SVGIG (reference sequence).

The table lists this clonotype with many counts. The chain couples TRBV7-9 to TRBJ2-1; D call uncertain. Per the germline V gene, CDR1 is SEHNR and CDR2 is FQNEAQ (reference sequence). The length of the CDR3 is 10 residues. V was pared by 3 bases and J by 6 bases, with 0 bases between. The CDR3 spells CASSFNEQFF. In DNA form, the CDR3 reads TGTGCCAGCAGCTTCAATGAGCAGTTCTTC.

This clonotype appeared a few times. V usage is TRBV4-1 and J usage is TRBJ1-1; the D is unclear. V was cut by 3 bases and J by 4 bases, with 12 bases left in between. Germline values: CDR1 MGHRA, CDR2 YSYEKL. CDR3 length equals 14 residues. The CDR3 region is CASSHPTRSTEAFF. In nucleotides, the CDR3 is TGCGCCAGCAGCCACCCGACGCGGAGCACTGAAGCTTTCTTT.

This clonotype has only a few counts. This may be a read error: a much more frequent sequence differs by one nucleotide. J is TRBJ2-7 and V is TRBV7-7; 9 nucleotides agree with TRBD1. From germline, CDR1 is SSHAT and CDR2 FNYEAQ (reference sequence). This CDR3 has 14 residues. Losses at the gene ends were 3 bases for V and 3 bases for J; bases not matched to a gene: 3. The chain's CDR3 is CASSFGTGYYEQYF. The CDR3 region has the DNA TGTGCCAGCAGCTTTGGGACAGGGTACTACGAGCAGTACTTC.

The V call is TRBV29-1, the J call TRBJ2-5; D possibly corresponds to TRBD1 (5 bases). The CDR3 spans 12 residues. The germline gives CDR1 SQVTM, CDR2 ANQGSEA. The CDR3 region has the DNA TGCTCGACAGAAACGCCCGGAGAGACCCAGTACTTC. It encodes CSTETPGETQYF. Based on the CDR3 plus reference TRBV29-1 and TRBJ2-5, the full variable domain is SAVISQKPSRDICQRGTSLTIQCQVDSQVTMMFWYRQQPGQSLTLIATANQGSEATYESGFVIDKFPISRPNLTFSTLTVSNMSPEDSSIYLCSTETPGETQYFGPGTRLLVL.

This chain connects TRBV29-1 to TRBJ2-1; 7 bases agree with TRBD2. CDR1 and CDR2 (germline): SQVTM, ANQGSEA. The CDR3 consists of 14 residues. V dropped 6 bases and J dropped 3; count of bases not matched to a gene: 8. The DNA for the CDR3 is TGCAGCGTCCCCACTAGCGCGCACTACAATGAGCAGTTCTTC. Amino acids: CSVPTSAHYNEQFF.

The rearrangement uses TRBV19 and TRBJ2-1, with a tentative D call TRBD2 (6 bases). The germline CDR1 and CDR2 sequences are LNHDA and SQIVND (reference sequence). This CDR3 spans 15 amino acids. V lost 4 bases to trimming and J lost 6 bases, with 16 bases between them. The CDR3 DNA sequence: TGTGCCAGTAGTAGCTTTGGAGGGGTACTCAATGAGCAGTTCTTC. It is translated as CASSSFGGVLNEQFF. The complete variable domain, with remaining parts taken from reference TRBV19 and TRBJ2-1, reads DGGITQSPKYLFRKEGQNVTLSCEQNLNHDAMYWYRQDPGQGLRLIYYSQIVNDFQKGDIAEGYSVSREKKESFPLTVTSAQKNPTAFYLCASSSFGGVLNEQFFGPGTRLTVL.

The rearrangement joins TRBV14 to TRBJ2-7; D is ambiguous. CDR1 and CDR2 (germline): SGHDN, FVKESK. The V end lost 4 bases, the J end lost 4 bases, and 26 bases lay between the germline ends. CDR3 length: 18 amino acids. CDR3 protein: CASSLSGDGRRYEYEQYF. As DNA, the CDR3 is TGTGCCAGCAGCCTCTCAGGTGACGGGCGTAGGTATGAGTACGAGCAGTACTTC.

The chain carries TRBV12-3 or TRBV12-4 and TRBJ2-7, with a possible D match to TRBD1 (6 bases). The CDR3 runs to 15 residues. The germline V and J ends were trimmed by 6 bases and 3 bases, with 18 bases remaining between them. CDR3 in DNA: TGTGCCAGCAGAAGAGGGGGATGGAGTTACTACGAGCAGTACTTC. Its protein product is CASRRGGWSYYEQYF.

The DNA of the CDR3 is TGTGCCAGCAGGTTACCGCGGACTAGCGGCGGGACAGATACGCAGTATTTT. This translates into CASRLPRTSGGTDTQYF. The rearrangement joins TRBV7-8 to TRBJ2-3; TRBD2 aligns across 10 bases. The germline gives CDR1 SGHVS, CDR2 FQNEAQ. Losses at the gene ends were 6 bases for V and 3 bases for J; bases not matched to a gene: 12. The CDR3 totals 17 residues. The entire variable domain, with the rest obtained from reference TRBV7-8 and TRBJ2-3, is as follows: GAGVSQSPRYKVAKRGQDVALRCDPISGHVSLFWYQQALGQGPEFLTYFQNEAQLDKSGLPSDRFFAERPEGSVSTLKIQRTQQEDSAVYLCASRLPRTSGGTDTQYFGPGTRLTVL.

The chain is built from TRBV20-1 and TRBJ2-3; D is possibly TRBD2 (6 bases). This CDR3 contains 16 residues. Germline loops: CDR1 DFQATT, CDR2 SNEGSKA (reference sequence). Trimming cost V 0 bases and J 7 bases, with 20 bases left between them. The CDR3 here is CSARDKTSLYWNTQYF. CDR3 sequence (DNA): TGCAGTGCTAGAGATAAAACTAGCCTTTATTGGAATACGCAGTATTTT.

The rearrangement joins TRBV20-1 to TRBJ2-7; 9 bases fit TRBD2. Looked up from germline, CDR1 is DFQATT and CDR2 is SNEGSKA (reference sequence). This CDR3 is 17 amino acids long. J was trimmed by 2 bases and V by 0 bases; bases with no gene match: 11. In DNA form, the CDR3 reads TGCAGTGCTAGAGAGGCCCTAGCGGGAAGGGCGACCTACGAGCAGTACTTC. It yields the protein CSAREALAGRATYEQYF.

This rearrangement joins TRBV7-3 to TRBJ1-6; tentative D call: TRBD1 (5 bases). The CDR3 covers 14 residues. Germline lookup yields CDR1 SGHTA and CDR2 FQGTGA. Trimming took off 4 bases at V and 3 bases at J, with 7 bases between the two ends. The CDR3 sequence: CASSWGDYNSPLHF. In DNA, the CDR3 is TGTGCCAGCAGCTGGGGGGACTATAATTCACCCCTCCACTTT.

The chain is built from TRBV6-5 and TRBJ2-7, with 7 bases that match TRBD1. CDR3 length equals 15 residues. Per germline, CDR1 MNHEY and CDR2 SVGAGI. The J segment lost 1 base and the V segment lost 4 bases, leaving 7 bases of the junction unmatched. The DNA of the CDR3 is TGTGCCAGCAGTTTTGCCGACAGGGCATCCTACGAGCAGTACTTC. Protein sequence: CASSFADRASYEQYF.

This clonotype was detected only once. The chain is built from TRBV29-1 and TRBJ1-1, with D possibly being TRBD1 (6 bases). Trimming pared 7 bases from V and 1 base from J, leaving 13 bases between. Germline-derived CDR1 and CDR2 are SQVTM and ANQGSEA. This CDR3 is built from 13 residues. The CDR3 DNA follows: TGCAGCGGGGGGCATGGACCGAACACTGAAGCTTTCTTT. It yields the protein CSGGHGPNTEAFF.

The gene calls are TRBV6-2 or TRBV6-3 and TRBJ1-1, with D perhaps TRBD1 (5 bases). The CDR3 is made up of 12 amino acids. V was trimmed by 6 bases and J by 4 bases, leaving 9 bases between them. CDR1 and CDR2 from the germline V gene are MNHEY and SVGEGT. The CDR3 DNA reads TGTGCCAGCAGCACAGGTCTCACTGAAGCTTTCTTT. Protein sequence: CASSTGLTEAFF.

This clonotype appeared a few times. The V gene is TRBV7-6, the J gene TRBJ2-1, with TRBD2 matching 10 bases. Germline V CDR1 and CDR2: SGHVS, FNYEAQ. Trimming at V came to 5 bases and at J to 1 base, leaving 8 bases not matched to a gene. The CDR3 consists of 17 residues. The CDR3 spells CASSTTLAGVSYNEQFF. The CDR3 nucleotides are TGTGCCAGCAGCACAACCCTAGCGGGGGTGTCCTACAATGAGCAGTTCTTC. The whole variable domain, remainder taken from reference TRBV7-6 and TRBJ2-1, is GAGVSQSPRYKVTKRGQDVALRCDPISGHVSLYWYRQALGQGPEFLTYFNYEAQQDKSGLPNDRFSAERPEGSISTLTIQRTEQRDSAMYRCASSTTLAGVSYNEQFFGPGTRLTVL.

CDR3 sequence (DNA): TGCGCCAGCAGCTTGGATGCCTTTGAAGCTTTCTTT. Translating gives CASSLDAFEAFF. The chain links TRBV5-1 to TRBJ1-1; D gene uncertain. Trimming took 0 bases from V and 7 from J, leaving 7 bases between them. CDR1 and CDR2 (germline): SGHRS, YFSETQ. The CDR3 extends over 12 amino acids.